This TCR beta chain was documented in a study of tumor and adjacent non-tumor tissue in lung cancer. As for the study in general: On average, productive TCRbeta reads reached 4 million to 4.5 million per sample. Broader study findings: TCR diversity was significantly greater in tumor than normal lung tissue.

The CDR3 is 13 amino acids. Germline CDR1 SEHNR, CDR2 FQNEAQ (reference sequence). With regard to this clonotype: Its antigen is not known. Germline and junction disagree at one end, which may indicate a read error.

The template was RNA from unsorted bulk tissue. A modified ARM-PCR protocol with three rounds of nested PCR amplified TCRbeta. One entry per CDR3 protein, called by TCRdb with MiXCR from the multiplex PCR reads. The sample holds about 79,000 distinct CDR3 sequences, just under 75% seen once. Sample: lung tumor tissue. This TCR was sampled from a woman aged 40 to 55 with non-small cell lung cancer. V usage is TRBV7-9 and J usage is TRBJ2-1, with 7 bases lining up with TRBD2. CDR3 in DNA: TGTTCCAGCAGTCAAAGGATAGCGGGCGAGCAGTTCTTC. This sequence encodes CSSSQRIAGEQFF. The full variable domain, in which reference TRBV7-9 and TRBJ2-1 provide the parts outside the CDR3, is DTGVSQNPRHKITKRGQNVTFRCDPISEHNRLYWYRQTLGQGPEFLTYFQNEAQLEKSRLLSDRFSAERPKGSFSTLEIQRTEQGDSAMYLCSSSQRIAGEQFFGPGTRLTVL.